This TCR beta chain is from a study of control samples from healthy donors and cancer patients. TCRdb keeps only in-frame clones here, not all; method: immunoSEQ multiplex PCR. Here the sample spans about 120,000 clones, roughly 92% being singletons. The CDR3 sequence is 15 residues long. CDR1 is SGHRS, CDR2 YFSETQ, per germline. V lost 0 bases to trimming and J lost 4 bases, with 11 bases between them. Sequences were obtained from blood. V is TRBV5-1 and J is TRBJ1-3, with D possibly being TRBD1 (5 bases). This TCR was sampled from a man younger than 40 in good health. The CDR3 is CASSLEPGAGNTIYF. The CDR3 DNA is TGCGCCAGCAGCTTGGAGCCTGGGGCCGGAAACACCATATATTTT.